This T cell receptor beta chain was sequenced during a study of T cells in Graves' hyperthyroidism and ophthalmopathy. Overall study findings and caveats: A median around 6.4 months before onset, the model predicted ophthalmopathy.

There were TCR beta CDR3 regions amplified from RNA transcripts. First-round RT-PCR with HTBI primers amplified the TCR CDR3 region. TCRdb called the multiplex PCR reads again in MiXCR, with one record for every CDR3 protein. The sample has hundreds of thousands of distinct CDR3 sequences, 15% seen once. The study enrolled patients aged 18 to 65 with newly diagnosed hyperthyroidism of under 2 months' duration. Regarding this clonotype: Its matching antigen is unknown.

The CDR3 loop spans 15 amino acids. The V gene's germline CDR1 is SGHAT and CDR2 FQNNGV. The J segment lost 5 bases and the V segment lost 6 bases, leaving 8 bases of the junction unmatched. The sequenced sample was blood. The chain combines TRBV11-2 with TRBJ1-4; 8 bases fit TRBD1. The receptor's source is a woman aged 25-40 years with Graves' hyperthyroidism. The CDR3 loop reads CASRFTGQENEKLFF. The CDR3 DNA is TGTGCCAGCAGGTTCACGGGACAGGAGAATGAAAAACTGTTTTTT.